This T cell receptor (beta chain) was documented in a study of early T cells in non-severe SARS-CoV-2 infection. Looking at the study overall: Sequencing used unsorted whole-blood bulk RNA, so chains lack pairing.

The CDR3 length is 15 residues. A single record per CDR3 protein comes from TCRdb applying MiXCR to the 5' RACE reads. Here the sample spans tens of thousands of distinct CDR3 sequences, 4.5% to 6% being singletons. V gene TRBV21-1 combines with J gene TRBJ2-7; the table's TRBD1 call for D was not verified on the DNA. TRBV21-1 is assigned pseudogene status. This TCR derives from an adult who was a healthcare worker with PCR-confirmed SARS-CoV-2 infection or an uninfected control (not recorded which). The material sequenced was whole blood. The DNA of the CDR3 is TGTGCCAGCAGCACCGGGACAGGGGACACCTACGAGCAGTACTTC. It yields the protein CASSTGTGDTYEQYF.